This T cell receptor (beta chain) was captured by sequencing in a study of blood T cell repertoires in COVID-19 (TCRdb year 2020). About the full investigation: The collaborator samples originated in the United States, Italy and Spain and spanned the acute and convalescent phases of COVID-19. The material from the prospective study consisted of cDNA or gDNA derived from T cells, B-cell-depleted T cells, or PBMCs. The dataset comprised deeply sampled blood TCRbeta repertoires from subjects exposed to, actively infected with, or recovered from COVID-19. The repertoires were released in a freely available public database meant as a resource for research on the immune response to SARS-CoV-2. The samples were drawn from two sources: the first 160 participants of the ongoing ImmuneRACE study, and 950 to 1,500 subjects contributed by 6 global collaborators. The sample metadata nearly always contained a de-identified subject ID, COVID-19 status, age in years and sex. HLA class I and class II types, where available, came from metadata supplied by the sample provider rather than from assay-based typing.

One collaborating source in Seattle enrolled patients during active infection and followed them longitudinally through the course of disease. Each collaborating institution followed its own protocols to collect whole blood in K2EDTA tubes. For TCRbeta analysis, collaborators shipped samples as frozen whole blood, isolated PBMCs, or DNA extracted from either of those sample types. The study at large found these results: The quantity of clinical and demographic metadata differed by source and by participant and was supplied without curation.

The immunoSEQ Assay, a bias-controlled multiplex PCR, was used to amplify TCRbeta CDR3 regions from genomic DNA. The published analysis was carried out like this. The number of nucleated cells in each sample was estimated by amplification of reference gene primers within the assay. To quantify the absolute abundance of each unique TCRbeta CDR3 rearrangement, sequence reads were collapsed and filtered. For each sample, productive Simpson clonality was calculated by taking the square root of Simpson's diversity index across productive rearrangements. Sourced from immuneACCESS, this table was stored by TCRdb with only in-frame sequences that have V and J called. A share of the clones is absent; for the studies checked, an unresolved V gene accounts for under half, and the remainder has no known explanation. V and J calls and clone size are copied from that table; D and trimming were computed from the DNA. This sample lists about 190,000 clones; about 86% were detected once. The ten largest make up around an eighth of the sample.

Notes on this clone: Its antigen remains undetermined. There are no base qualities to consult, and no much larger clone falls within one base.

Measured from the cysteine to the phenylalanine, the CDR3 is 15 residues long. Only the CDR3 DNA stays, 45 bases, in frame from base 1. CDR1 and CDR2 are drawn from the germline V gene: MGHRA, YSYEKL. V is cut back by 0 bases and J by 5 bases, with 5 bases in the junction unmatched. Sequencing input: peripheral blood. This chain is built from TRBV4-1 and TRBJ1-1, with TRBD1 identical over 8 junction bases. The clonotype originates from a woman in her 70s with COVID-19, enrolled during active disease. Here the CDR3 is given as CASSQDGQGWTEAFF. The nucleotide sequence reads TGCGCCAGCAGCCAAGATGGACAGGGTTGGACTGAAGCTTTCTTT.